One sample yielded the 17 T cell receptor beta chains listed below, sequenced in a study of cytomegalovirus exposure and HLA in healthy donors. PCR primers comprised 60 Vbeta and 13 Jbeta primers. Data came from immunoSEQ multiplex PCR; TCRdb stores just in-frame clones and leaves some out. The sample records approximately 140,000 clones, roughly 85% being singletons. The sample taken for sequencing was PBMCs. The receptors here all came from a boy aged 5 to 17 in good health and CMV-seronegative.

V and J are TRBV2 and TRBJ2-5; 13 bases agree with TRBD2. The V segment lost 6 bases and the J segment 5 bases; nucleotides outside the gene matches: 6. This CDR3 region has 15 residues. Per germline, CDR1 SNHLY and CDR2 FYNNEI. DNA for the CDR3: TGTGCCAGCAGAGAAACTAGCGGGGGGGGTGAGACCCAGTACTTC. This gives the protein CASRETSGGGETQYF.

The rearrangement uses TRBV7-8 and TRBJ1-5; D gene uncertain. This CDR3 comprises 14 residues. Germline values: CDR1 SGHVS, CDR2 FQNEAQ. The V end was cut by 6 bases, the J end by 3 bases, with 12 bases between. CDR3 amino acids: CASSILEFNQPQHF. CDR3 in DNA: TGTGCCAGCAGTATACTGGAGTTCAATCAGCCCCAGCATTTT.

The V call is TRBV11-3, the J call TRBJ2-1; 7 bases are a match to TRBD1. Germline CDR1 and CDR2: SGHNT and YENEEA. The trim removed 7 bases at V and 1 base at J, leaving 7 bases unmatched. The CDR3 sequence is 15 residues long. The CDR3 is CASTASGQSYNEQFF. The DNA for the CDR3 is TGTGCCAGCACCGCTTCGGGACAGTCCTACAATGAGCAGTTCTTC.

CDR3 in DNA: TGCGCCAGCAGACAGAAACAATACTACGAGCAGTACTTC. It codes for CASRQKQYYEQYF. J is TRBJ2-7 and V is TRBV5-1, with D hard to call. The CDR3 has 13 amino acids. From germline, CDR1 is SGHRS and CDR2 YFSETQ. The V end was cut by 5 bases, the J end by 3 bases, with 12 bases between.

This chain uses TRBV6-5 with TRBJ1-1, with 8 bases matching TRBD1. The CDR3 consists of 13 residues. V was pared by 6 bases and J by 5 bases, with 5 bases of the junction left unmatched. The germline V gene has CDR1 MNHEY and CDR2 SVGAGI. The CDR3 DNA is TGTGCCAGCAGAATCAGGGGGCGGACTGAAGCTTTCTTT. As protein: CASRIRGRTEAFF.

The chain carries TRBV7-6 and TRBJ1-2; no firm D call. Germline CDR1 SGHVS, CDR2 FNYEAQ. This CDR3 spans 13 amino acids. Trimming cost V 1 base and J 8 bases, with 11 bases left between them. The CDR3 is CASSLDQRSGYTF. CDR3 sequence (DNA): TGTGCCAGCAGCTTAGATCAGAGGTCGGGCTACACCTTC.

The chain joins TRBV25-1 to TRBJ2-1; D is perhaps TRBD1 (5 bases). With 3 bases removed from V and 0 bases from J, the gap between germline ends came to 9 bases. The CDR3 is 15 amino acids. Per germline, CDR1 MGHDK and CDR2 SYGVNS. The CDR3 region is CASSDQGFSYNEQFF. Written as DNA, the CDR3 is TGTGCCAGCAGTGATCAGGGTTTCTCCTACAATGAGCAGTTCTTC.

The chain employs TRBV7-9 and TRBJ2-5, with TRBD2 as a possible D gene (6 bases). V lost 3 bases and J lost 3, with 8 bases in between. There are 13 residues in the CDR3. CDR1 and CDR2 (germline): SEHNR, FQNEAQ (reference sequence). CDR3 sequence: CASSLGGEETQYF. The CDR3 DNA reads TGTGCCAGCAGCTTGGGGGGAGAAGAGACCCAGTACTTC.

The chain uses TRBV11-3 and TRBJ2-3; 9 bases are a match to TRBD1. CDR1 is SGHNT, CDR2 YENEEA, per germline. J was trimmed by 4 bases and V by 5 bases; bases with no gene match: 10. This CDR3 region has 16 residues. The DNA of the CDR3 is TGTGCCAGCAGCCCCGGCCGGACAGGGGTCCCAGATACGCAGTATTTT. Its protein product is CASSPGRTGVPDTQYF.

The V and J genes are TRBV5-1 and TRBJ1-1, with unresolved D. Germline V gene sequence: CDR1 SGHRS, CDR2 YFSETQ. Trimming left V 0 bases short and J 3 bases short, with 15 bases between. The length of the CDR3 is 16 residues. CDR3 residues: CASSLGSGSKDTEAFF. The CDR3 region has the DNA TGCGCCAGCAGCTTGGGCTCGGGTAGCAAGGACACTGAAGCTTTCTTT.

The V and J genes are TRBV15 and TRBJ2-7; D is unresolved. Germline loops: CDR1 LNHNV, CDR2 YYDKDF (reference sequence). Trimming pared 5 bases from V and 5 bases from J, leaving 13 bases between. The CDR3 has 13 amino acids. The CDR3 DNA is TGTGCCACCAGCCCGTACGGGTTCAACGAGCAGTACTTC. This translates into CATSPYGFNEQYF.

V gene TRBV7-9 combines with J gene TRBJ1-2; a possible D gene is TRBD1 (6 bases). V was shortened by 2 bases and J by 2 bases, with 12 bases between the two germline ends. The CDR3 runs to 15 residues. CDR1 and CDR2 from the germline V gene are SEHNR and FQNEAQ (reference sequence). CDR3 residues: CASSLPQTGNYGYTF. The CDR3 coding sequence is TGTGCCAGCAGCTTACCTCAGACAGGCAACTATGGCTACACCTTC. Variable domain in full (rest from reference TRBV7-9 and TRBJ1-2): DTGVSQNPRHKITKRGQNVTFRCDPISEHNRLYWYRQTLGQGPEFLTYFQNEAQLEKSRLLSDRFSAERPKGSFSTLEIQRTEQGDSAMYLCASSLPQTGNYGYTFGSGTRLTVV.

This clone has more than one count but fewer than ten. The V and J genes are TRBV4-1 and TRBJ1-1; possible D gene TRBD1, 5 bases. This CDR3 is 14 amino acids long. Germline values: CDR1 MGHRA, CDR2 YSYEKL. V gave up 2 bases and J gave up 0 bases, with 7 bases separating them. CDR3 nucleotides: TGCGCCAGCAGCCAACAGGGAATGAACACTGAAGCTTTCTTT. Protein: CASSQQGMNTEAFF.

The CDR3 region has the DNA TGCGCCAGCAACGGACTAGGCGGTTACAATGAGCAGTTCTTC. It specifies CASNGLGGYNEQFF. The V gene is TRBV5-1, the J gene TRBJ2-1; 7 bases are shared with TRBD2. Trimming took 6 bases from V and 4 from J; bases not matched to a gene: 7. The CDR3 spans 14 residues. Germline V gives CDR1 SGHRS, CDR2 YFSETQ.

This rearrangement joins TRBV5-4 to TRBJ2-3, with 16 bases lining up with TRBD2. Trimming took 3 bases from V and 6 from J; bases not matched to a gene: 4. CDR1 and CDR2 from the germline V gene are SGHNT and YYREEE (reference sequence). This CDR3 is 16 amino acids long. The CDR3 sequence: CASSSGLAGGPDTQYF. The CDR3 bases are TGTGCCAGCAGCTCGGGACTAGCGGGAGGGCCCGATACGCAGTATTTT.

The rearrangement links TRBV4-1 to TRBJ1-1; D ambiguous. The germline V and J ends were trimmed by 7 bases and 1 base, with 19 bases remaining between them. The CDR3 sequence is 16 residues long. In germline, CDR1 is MGHRA, CDR2 YSYEKL. In DNA form, the CDR3 reads TGCGCCAGCACCGAGAGGGAAGGGCCAGCGAACACTGAAGCTTTCTTT. It yields the protein CASTEREGPANTEAFF.

The chain carries TRBV27 and TRBJ2-5; perhaps TRBD1 as D (6 bases). The germline V and J ends were trimmed by 5 bases and 5 bases, with 18 bases remaining between them. This CDR3 has 15 amino acids. Germline CDR1 reads MNHEY; CDR2 reads SMNVEV (reference sequence). The CDR3 loop is CASSETGRGGETQYF. The CDR3 bases are TGTGCCAGCAGTGAGACCGGCAGGGGCGGGGAGACCCAGTACTTC.